What follows are 28 T cell receptor beta chains derived from one specimen sequenced in a study of identical twins. Each CDR3 protein gets one entry after TCRdb re-called the 5' RACE reads with MiXCR. The sample has around 300,000 distinct CDR3 sequences, roughly 8.6% seen once. These data also featured in a second study, about yellow fever vaccine responses in identical twins.

Sequences were obtained from memory (CD45RO+) T cells sorted from blood. All receptors come from a woman in her late teens or twenties in good health.

This clonotype has ten or more counts. The chain recombines TRBV4-1 with TRBJ1-5; D might be TRBD1 (5 bases). The CDR3 extends over 17 amino acids. V was shortened by 6 bases and J by 0 bases, with 18 bases between the two germline ends. The germline CDR1 and CDR2 sequences are MGHRA and YSYEKL. The CDR3 sequence: CASRETSTGTSNQPQHF. Written as DNA, the CDR3 is TGCGCCAGCAGGGAGACCTCAACCGGGACTAGCAATCAGCCCCAGCATTTT.

This chain connects TRBV10-3 to TRBJ2-7; D unclear. The CDR3 contains 13 residues. V gave up 6 bases and J gave up 0 bases, with 9 bases separating them. CDR1 and CDR2 from the germline V gene are ENHRY and SYGVKD. The CDR3 loop reads CAIRPSTSYEQYV. CDR3 in DNA: TGTGCCATCAGACCGTCTACCTCCTACGAGCAGTACGTC.

This chain uses TRBV3-1 with TRBJ2-2, with a tentative D call TRBD1 (5 bases). The CDR3 is made up of 15 amino acids. Germline V CDR1 and CDR2: LGHDT, YNNKEL (reference sequence). Trimming left V 1 base short and J 3 bases short, with 9 bases between. As DNA, the CDR3 is TGTGCCAGCAGCCAAGGTGGCAGGGACACCGGGGAGCTGTTTTTT. Its translation is CASSQGGRDTGELFF. The complete variable domain, with remaining parts taken from reference TRBV3-1 and TRBJ2-2, reads DTAVSQTPKYLVTQMGNDKSIKCEQNLGHDTMYWYKQDSKKFLKIMFSYNNKELIINETVPNRFSPKSPDKAHLNLHINSLELGDSAVYFCASSQGGRDTGELFFGEGSRLTVL.

With respect to this clonotype: Just one base apart from a much larger clone, this may be a read error. The rearrangement links TRBV7-9 to TRBJ2-7; 8 bases map to TRBD1. The CDR3 length is 14 residues. Germline V lookup: CDR1 SEHNR, CDR2 FQNEAQ (reference sequence). CDR3 sequence (DNA): TGTCCCAGCAGCTTAGGGACAGGAGACTACGAGCAGTACTTC. Protein: CPSSLGTGDYEQYF.

A few counts support this clonotype. The J gene is TRBJ2-1, the V gene TRBV24-1, with TRBD2 matching over 12 bases. Germline CDR1 KGHDR, CDR2 SFDVKD. The CDR3 consists of 16 residues. Losses at the gene ends were 0 bases for V and 6 bases for J; bases not matched to a gene: 2. The CDR3 spells CATSDLGLAGTNEQFF. CDR3 DNA: TGTGCCACCAGTGATTTGGGACTAGCGGGGACCAATGAGCAGTTCTTC.

This clonotype has a count of ten or more. The chain uses TRBV6-2 or TRBV6-3 and TRBJ1-5; 7 bases are shared with TRBD1. The CDR3 is 11 amino acids. Germline V gene data show CDR1 as MNHEY and CDR2 as SVGEGT. With V trimmed by 6 bases and J by 11 bases, 4 bases remained unmatched. CDR3 sequence: CASSGQDAQHF. CDR3 DNA: TGTGCCAGCAGCGGACAGGACGCCCAGCATTTT.

This clonotype came up many times. V usage is TRBV3-1 and J usage is TRBJ2-5, with D tentatively TRBD1 (7 bases). The germline gives CDR1 LGHDT, CDR2 YNNKEL (reference sequence). The CDR3 consists of 15 residues. V was pared by 4 bases and J by 4 bases, with 16 bases between. DNA for the CDR3: TGTGCCAGCAGCCTAGAAGACAGGGAGGTAGAGACCCAGTACTTC. It encodes CASSLEDREVETQYF.

This clonotype was picked up a small number of times. The gene calls are TRBV9 and TRBJ2-2; D is possibly TRBD2 (5 bases). With 0 bases removed from V and 1 base from J, the gap between germline ends came to 10 bases. The germline V gene encodes CDR1 SGDLS and CDR2 YYNGEE. This CDR3 region has 16 residues. CDR3 residues: CASSVESSMNTGELFF. The CDR3 region has the DNA TGTGCCAGCAGCGTAGAGTCTAGCATGAACACCGGGGAGCTGTTTTTT.

V usage is TRBV9 and J usage is TRBJ2-1; 10 bases map to TRBD1. Germline V gene sequence: CDR1 SGDLS, CDR2 YYNGEE. The CDR3 totals 14 residues. The V segment lost 4 bases and the J segment 9 bases; nucleotides outside the gene matches: 7. CDR3 nucleotides: TGTGCCAGCAGCACTGGACAGGGGGGAATTGAGCAGTTCTTC. It specifies CASSTGQGGIEQFF.

The V call is TRBV9, the J call TRBJ2-1, with D possibly matching TRBD2 (6 bases). Germline V gene lookup returns CDR1 SGDLS and CDR2 YYNGEE. The V gene lost 2 bases and the J gene lost 4 bases, with 16 bases spanning the gap. The CDR3 is made up of 16 amino acids. The CDR3 coding sequence is TGTGCCAGCAGCGTCGTGGGGGACGGGGGATACAATGAGCAGTTCTTC. This gives the protein CASSVVGDGGYNEQFF.

In this sample, this clonotype turned up a few times. The rearrangement links TRBV14 to TRBJ2-5, with 7 nucleotides matching TRBD2. Germline CDR1 and CDR2: SGHDN and FVKESK. V trimming: 4 bases; J trimming: 2 bases; junction bases outside the gene matches: 7. CDR3 length: 15 amino acids. The CDR3 spells CASSPFGGIQETQYF. The CDR3 bases are TGTGCCAGCAGCCCCTTCGGGGGGATTCAAGAGACCCAGTACTTC.

The sample holds many counts of this clonotype. V gene TRBV4-2 combines with J gene TRBJ2-3; D unresolved. This CDR3 has 13 amino acids. The germline CDR1 and CDR2 sequences are LGHNA and YNFKEQ. Between the trimmed V and J ends, which lost 3 bases and 0 bases, there was a span of 4 bases. CDR3 sequence reads: CASSHDSTDTQYF. Written as DNA, the CDR3 is TGTGCCAGCAGCCACGATAGCACAGATACGCAGTATTTT.

This clonotype was counted ten times or more. The V gene is TRBV7-9, the J gene TRBJ1-3; TRBD1 is a possible D gene (5 bases). The CDR3 has 17 amino acids. Germline lookup yields CDR1 SEHNR and CDR2 FQNEAQ (reference sequence). The germline V and J ends were trimmed by 5 bases and 0 bases, with 17 bases remaining between them. The chain's CDR3 is CASSPGTSFFSGNTIYF. The CDR3 DNA is TGTGCCAGCAGCCCCGGGACGTCTTTCTTCTCTGGAAACACCATATATTTT. The variable domain in full, with the rest retrieved from reference TRBV7-9 and TRBJ1-3, is DTGVSQNPRHKITKRGQNVTFRCDPISEHNRLYWYRQTLGQGPEFLTYFQNEAQLEKSRLLSDRFSAERPKGSFSTLEIQRTEQGDSAMYLCASSPGTSFFSGNTIYFGEGSWLTVV.

This clonotype was picked up a small number of times. The rearrangement joins TRBV27 to TRBJ1-6; 7 bases fit TRBD1. Unmatched junction bases numbered 9, after V lost 6 bases and J lost 4 bases. CDR3 size: 16 residues. Germline CDR1 and CDR2: MNHEY and SMNVEV (reference sequence). The CDR3 DNA reads as TGTGCCAGCAGACCGAAACGGGACAGTTATAATTCACCCCTCCACTTT. It specifies CASRPKRDSYNSPLHF.

This clonotype was seen a few times. The rearrangement uses TRBV10-3 and TRBJ2-7; no clear D gene. Germline V gives CDR1 ENHRY, CDR2 SYGVKD. The CDR3 has 11 residues. V gave up 3 bases and J gave up 4 bases, with 4 bases separating them. The CDR3 DNA is TGTGCCATCAGTGAAGGATACGAGCAGTACGTC. Translated, it gives CAISEGYEQYV.

This clonotype has more than one count but fewer than ten. The rearrangement joins TRBV3-1 to TRBJ1-5; a possible D gene is TRBD1 (5 bases). Per the germline V gene, CDR1 is LGHDT and CDR2 is YNNKEL (reference sequence). The CDR3 contains 15 residues. Trimming took off 1 base at V and 3 bases at J, with 10 bases between the two ends. The CDR3 DNA reads TGTGCCAGCAGCCAAGGGGGCAGGGACAATCAGCCCCAGCATTTT. Translating it yields CASSQGGRDNQPQHF.

This chain joins TRBV14 and TRBJ1-1, with no clear D. Trimming removed 3 bases at V and 4 bases at J, with 9 bases between. The CDR3 sequence is 13 residues long. Germline-derived CDR1 and CDR2 are SGHDN and FVKESK. CDR3 DNA: TGTGCCAGCAGCCAGGGCCGGCGCACTGAAGCTTTCTTT. This translates into CASSQGRRTEAFF.

This clonotype showed up many times. The chain recombines TRBV29-1 with TRBJ1-2, with a tentative D call TRBD1 (6 bases). Germline CDR1 SQVTM, CDR2 ANQGSEA. The CDR3 is made up of 11 amino acids. V gave up 5 bases and J gave up 5 bases, with 9 bases separating them. The CDR3 coding sequence is TGCAGCGTTAATCAGGGGTATGGCTACACCTTC. It translates to CSVNQGYGYTF.

This clonotype was found a few times. The J gene is TRBJ2-1, the V gene TRBV3-1; tentative D call: TRBD1 (6 bases). The CDR3 consists of 16 residues. Germline CDR1 and CDR2: LGHDT and YNNKEL (reference sequence). The V end lost 0 bases, the J end lost 5 bases, and 14 bases lay between the germline ends. CDR3 DNA sequence: TGTGCCAGCAGCCAAGACGGGACACCGCTTAACAATGAGCAGTTCTTC. Its protein product is CASSQDGTPLNNEQFF.

This clonotype was seen at least ten times. The gene calls are TRBV7-8 and TRBJ2-3; possibly TRBD2 for D (6 bases). Germline V gene sequence: CDR1 SGHVS, CDR2 FQNEAQ. The CDR3 length is 14 residues. V lost 4 bases and J lost 2, with 10 bases in between. The CDR3 region has the DNA TGTGCCAGCAGCTCCAGGGACTTCACAGATACGCAGTATTTT. Translation: CASSSRDFTDTQYF.

The chain's CDR3 is CASSQGPGSNQPQHF. CDR3 nucleotide sequence: TGCGCCAGCAGCCAAGGTCCAGGGAGCAATCAGCCCCAGCATTTT. The genes are TRBV4-1 and TRBJ1-5; maybe TRBD1 (5 bases). This CDR3 region has 15 residues. Trimming shortened V by 1 base and J by 1 base, and 8 bases separated the two germline ends. CDR1 is MGHRA and CDR2 is YSYEKL in the germline V gene.

The chain recombines TRBV14 with TRBJ2-1; D perhaps matches TRBD2 (6 bases). CDR3 size: 14 residues. Germline V gene data show CDR1 as SGHDN and CDR2 as FVKESK. V lost 1 base and J 5 bases, leaving 9 bases between the germline ends. The CDR3 DNA is TGTGCCAGCAGCCAAGGGGACTCGAACAATGAGCAGTTCTTC. It yields the protein CASSQGDSNNEQFF. The variable domain in full, with the rest retrieved from reference TRBV14 and TRBJ2-1, is EAGVTQFPSHSVIEKGQTVTLRCDPISGHDNLYWYRRVMGKEIKFLLHFVKESKQDESGMPNNRFLAERTGGTYSTLKVQPAELEDSGVYFCASSQGDSNNEQFFGPGTRLTVL.

The J gene is TRBJ2-1, the V gene TRBV24-1; no firm D call. Trimming pared 6 bases from V and 3 bases from J, leaving 11 bases between. In germline, CDR1 is KGHDR, CDR2 SFDVKD. The CDR3 sequence is 14 residues long. CDR3: CATSRADSYNEQFF. The CDR3 DNA reads TGTGCCACCAGTCGGGCAGATAGCTACAATGAGCAGTTCTTC.

The table lists this clonotype with many counts. This chain joins TRBV10-3 and TRBJ1-1; maybe TRBD1 (5 bases). Germline V gene lookup returns CDR1 ENHRY and CDR2 SYGVKD. This CDR3 is 15 amino acids long. The V end was cut by 0 bases, the J end by 0 bases, with 8 bases between. CDR3 amino acids: CAISESRDLNTEAFF. Here the CDR3 DNA reads TGTGCCATCAGTGAGTCCAGGGACTTGAACACTGAAGCTTTCTTT.

The chain is built from TRBV4-2 and TRBJ1-5; no definite D call. Germline CDR1 and CDR2: LGHNA and YNFKEQ. V was cut by 0 bases and J by 1 base, with 7 bases left in between. The CDR3 is 15 amino acids. The CDR3 is CASSQDWGSNQPQHF. The CDR3, as DNA: TGTGCCAGCAGCCAAGATTGGGGAAGCAATCAGCCCCAGCATTTT.

This clonotype was seen ten or more times. This chain links TRBV28 with TRBJ2-4; D is unresolved. CDR3 size: 13 residues. Germline lookup yields CDR1 MDHEN and CDR2 SYDVKM. V lost 6 bases to trimming and J lost 5 bases, with 11 bases between them. The CDR3 reads CASRKFGQNIQYF. DNA for the CDR3: TGTGCCAGCAGAAAATTTGGGCAAAACATTCAGTACTTC.

Many counts were recorded for this clonotype. The chain employs TRBV5-5 and TRBJ2-6; D gene ambiguous. The V end was cut by 5 bases, the J end by 0 bases, with 9 bases between. The V gene's germline CDR1 is SGHKS and CDR2 YYEKEE (reference sequence). The CDR3 length is 15 residues. The DNA of the CDR3 is TGTGCCAGCAGAGAAGACAACTCTGGGGCCAACGTCCTGACTTTC. Protein sequence: CASREDNSGANVLTF.

This clonotype was found many times. This sequence joins TRBV3-1 and TRBJ1-6, with 7 bases that match TRBD1. CDR3 length equals 16 residues. In germline, CDR1 is LGHDT, CDR2 YNNKEL (reference sequence). After removal of 3 bases from V and 5 bases from J, the junction contained 7 bases not matched to a gene. Here the CDR3 DNA reads TGTGCCAGCAGCCAGACGGGACAGAGAAATAATTCACCCCTCCACTTT. This gives the protein CASSQTGQRNNSPLHF.